This T cell receptor (beta chain) was obtained from a study of cytomegalovirus exposure and HLA in healthy donors. General study findings and limits: Later examination showed HLA-associated TCR beta chains had greater clonal expansion than equally common others. Later analysis identified a missense DCLRE1C variant that was linked to TCR beta V- and J-gene trimming.

As regards this clone: Its specificity is unknown.

CDR1 is MGHRA and CDR2 is YSYEKL in the germline V gene. V was pared by 0 bases and J by 8 bases, with 16 bases of the junction left unmatched. The CDR3 has 19 residues. The donors gave bone marrow, and they were healthy. Primers: 60 Vbeta forward and 13 Jbeta reverse. Libraries were prepared by immunoSEQ multiplex PCR; TCRdb keeps only in-frame clonotypes and omits some of them. The sample records about 120,000 clones, around three fifths being singletons. Specimen: PBMCs. The rearrangement uses TRBV4-1 and TRBJ2-1; the match to TRBD2 covers 10 bases. The TCR comes from a middle-aged woman in good health and CMV-seropositive. CDR3 protein: CASSQEPPSGSVYIDEQFF. The CDR3 nucleotides read TGCGCCAGCAGCCAAGAGCCCCCTAGCGGGAGTGTATATATAGATGAGCAGTTCTTC.